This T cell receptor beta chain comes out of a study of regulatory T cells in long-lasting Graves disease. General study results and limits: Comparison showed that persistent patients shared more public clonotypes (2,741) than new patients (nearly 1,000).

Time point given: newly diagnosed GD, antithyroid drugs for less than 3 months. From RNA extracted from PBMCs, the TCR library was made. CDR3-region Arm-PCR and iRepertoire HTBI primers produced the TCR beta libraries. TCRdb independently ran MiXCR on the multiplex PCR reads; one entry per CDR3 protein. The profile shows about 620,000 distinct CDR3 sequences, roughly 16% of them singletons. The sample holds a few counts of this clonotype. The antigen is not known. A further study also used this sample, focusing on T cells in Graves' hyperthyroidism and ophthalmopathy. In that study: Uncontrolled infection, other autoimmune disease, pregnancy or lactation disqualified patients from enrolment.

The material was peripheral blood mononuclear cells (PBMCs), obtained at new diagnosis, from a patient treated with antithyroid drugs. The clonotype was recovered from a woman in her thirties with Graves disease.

The CDR3 loop reads CASSPSPGQGNEKLFF. The DNA of the CDR3 is TGTGCCAGCAGCCCAAGCCCGGGACAGGGGAATGAAAAACTGTTTTTT. This chain uses TRBV7-2 with TRBJ1-4; 10 nucleotides match TRBD1. This CDR3 contains 16 residues. Germline trimming cut 5 bases from V and 5 bases from J; bases unmatched to any gene: 8. Germline loops: CDR1 SGHTA, CDR2 FQGNSA.